This TCR beta chain stems from a study of blood T cells in healthy people across ages. Study at large: Every two T cells gave about one barcoded beta molecule via template switching. Study-level results: One million T cells yielded diversity estimates that were considered underestimates. PBMCs left unsorted prevented a conclusive naive versus antigen-experienced comparison. More naive CD4+ cells and higher diversity marked long-lived donors relative to aged donors.

Sample-barcoded 5' priming and a J-beta primer mix drove a second PCR of roughly 6 to 12 cycles. TCRdb reprocessed the 5' RACE reads with MiXCR, giving one entry per CDR3 protein. In the table there are about 1.6 million distinct CDR3 sequences, about 32% of which are singletons. Comments on this clonotype: Antigen: not known.

This CDR3 contains 13 residues. V lost 0 bases, J lost 6 bases, and 7 bases lay in between. Germline V gene sequence: CDR1 SGHRS, CDR2 YFSETQ. The sequencing sample was made of blood. The rearrangement links TRBV5-1 to TRBJ2-1, with unresolved D. The TCR originated in a woman aged 30 to 39 in good health. The CDR3 spells CASSLGAPNEQFF. DNA of the CDR3: TGCGCCAGCAGCTTGGGGGCCCCCAATGAGCAGTTCTTC.